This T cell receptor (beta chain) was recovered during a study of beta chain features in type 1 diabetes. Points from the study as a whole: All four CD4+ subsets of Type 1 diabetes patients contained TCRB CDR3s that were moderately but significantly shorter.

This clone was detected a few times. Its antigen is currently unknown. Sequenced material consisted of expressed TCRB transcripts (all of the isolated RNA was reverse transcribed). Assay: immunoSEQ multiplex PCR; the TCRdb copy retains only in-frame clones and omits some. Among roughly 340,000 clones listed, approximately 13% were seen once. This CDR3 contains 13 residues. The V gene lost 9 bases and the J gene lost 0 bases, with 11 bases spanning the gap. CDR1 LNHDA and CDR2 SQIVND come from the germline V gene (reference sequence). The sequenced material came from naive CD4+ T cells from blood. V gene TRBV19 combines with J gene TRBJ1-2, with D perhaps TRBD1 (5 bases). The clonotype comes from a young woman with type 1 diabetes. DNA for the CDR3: TGTGCCAGCTCGGGACTCTCTAACTATGGCTACACCTTC. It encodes CASSGLSNYGYTF.